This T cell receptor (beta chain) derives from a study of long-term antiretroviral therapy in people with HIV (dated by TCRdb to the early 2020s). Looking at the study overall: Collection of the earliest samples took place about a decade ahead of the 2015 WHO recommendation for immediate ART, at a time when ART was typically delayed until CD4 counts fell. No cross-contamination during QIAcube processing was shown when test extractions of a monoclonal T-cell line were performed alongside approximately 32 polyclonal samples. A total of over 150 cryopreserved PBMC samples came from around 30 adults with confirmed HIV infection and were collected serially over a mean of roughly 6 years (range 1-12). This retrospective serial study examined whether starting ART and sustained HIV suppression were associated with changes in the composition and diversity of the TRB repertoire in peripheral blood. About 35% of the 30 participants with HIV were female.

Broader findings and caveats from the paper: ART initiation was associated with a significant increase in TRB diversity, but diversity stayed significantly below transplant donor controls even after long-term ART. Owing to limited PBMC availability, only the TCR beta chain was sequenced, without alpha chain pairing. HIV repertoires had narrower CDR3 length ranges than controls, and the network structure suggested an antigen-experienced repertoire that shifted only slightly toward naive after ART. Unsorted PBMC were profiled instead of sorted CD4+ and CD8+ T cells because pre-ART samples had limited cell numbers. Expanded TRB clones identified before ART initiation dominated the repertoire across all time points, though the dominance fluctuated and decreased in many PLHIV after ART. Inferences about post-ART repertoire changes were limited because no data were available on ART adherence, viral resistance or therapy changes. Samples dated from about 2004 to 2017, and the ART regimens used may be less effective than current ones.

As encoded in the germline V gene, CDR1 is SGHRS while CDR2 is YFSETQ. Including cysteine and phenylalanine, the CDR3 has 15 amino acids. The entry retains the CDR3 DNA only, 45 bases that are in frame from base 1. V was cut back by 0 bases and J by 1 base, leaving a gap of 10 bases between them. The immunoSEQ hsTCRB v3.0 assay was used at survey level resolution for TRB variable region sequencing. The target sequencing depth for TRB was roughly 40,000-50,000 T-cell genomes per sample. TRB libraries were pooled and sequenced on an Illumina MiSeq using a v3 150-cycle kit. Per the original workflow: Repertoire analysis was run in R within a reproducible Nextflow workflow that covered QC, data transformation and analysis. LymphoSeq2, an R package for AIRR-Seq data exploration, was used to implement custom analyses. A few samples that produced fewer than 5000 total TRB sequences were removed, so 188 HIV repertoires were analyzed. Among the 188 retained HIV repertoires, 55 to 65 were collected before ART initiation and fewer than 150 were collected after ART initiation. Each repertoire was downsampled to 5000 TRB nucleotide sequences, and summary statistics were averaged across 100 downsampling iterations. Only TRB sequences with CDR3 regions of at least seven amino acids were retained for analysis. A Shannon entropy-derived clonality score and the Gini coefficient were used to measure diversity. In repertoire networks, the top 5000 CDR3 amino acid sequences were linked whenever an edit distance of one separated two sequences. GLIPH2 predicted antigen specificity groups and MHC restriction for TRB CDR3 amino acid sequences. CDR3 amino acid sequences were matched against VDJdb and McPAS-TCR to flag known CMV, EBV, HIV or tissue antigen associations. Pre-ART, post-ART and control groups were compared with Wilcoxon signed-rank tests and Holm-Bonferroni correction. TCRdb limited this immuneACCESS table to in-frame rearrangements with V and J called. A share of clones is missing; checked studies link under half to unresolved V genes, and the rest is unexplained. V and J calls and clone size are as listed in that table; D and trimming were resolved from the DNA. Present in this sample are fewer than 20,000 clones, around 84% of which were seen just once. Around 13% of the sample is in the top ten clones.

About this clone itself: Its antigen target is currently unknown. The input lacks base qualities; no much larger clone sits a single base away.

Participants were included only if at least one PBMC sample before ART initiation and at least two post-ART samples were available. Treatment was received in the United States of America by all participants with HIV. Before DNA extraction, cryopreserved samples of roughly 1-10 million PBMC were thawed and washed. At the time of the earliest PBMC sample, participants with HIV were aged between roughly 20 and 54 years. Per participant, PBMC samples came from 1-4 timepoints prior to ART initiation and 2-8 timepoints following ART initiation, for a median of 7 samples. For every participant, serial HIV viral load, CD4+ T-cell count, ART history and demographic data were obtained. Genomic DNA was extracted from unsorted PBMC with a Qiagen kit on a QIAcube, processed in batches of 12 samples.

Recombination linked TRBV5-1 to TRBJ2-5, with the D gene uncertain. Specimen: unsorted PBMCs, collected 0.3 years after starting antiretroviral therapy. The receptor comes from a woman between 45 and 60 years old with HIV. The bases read TGCGCCAGCAGCTTGGCCGGGTGGGGCCAAGAGACCCAGTACTTC. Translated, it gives CASSLAGWGQETQYF.